Many counts were recorded for the clone carrying this TCR beta chain. V lost 6 bases to trimming and J lost 0 bases; unmatched junction nucleotides: 4. The CDR3 is 14 residues long. Germline V lookup: CDR1 KGHSH, CDR2 LQKENI. The data belong to a study of early T cells in non-severe SARS-CoV-2 infection. TCRdb reanalysed the 5' RACE reads using MiXCR and keeps one entry per CDR3 protein. The sample contains some 62,000 distinct CDR3 sequences, approximately 9.3% of which appear only once. Input material: whole blood. The sequence was collected from an adult who was a healthcare worker with PCR-confirmed SARS-CoV-2 infection or an uninfected control (not recorded which). This chain links TRBV18 with TRBJ2-5; the match to TRBD2 covers 7 bases. In DNA, the CDR3 is TGTGCCAGCTCGGGAGGGACCTACCAAGAGACCCAGTACTTC. This gives the protein CASSGGTYQETQYF.